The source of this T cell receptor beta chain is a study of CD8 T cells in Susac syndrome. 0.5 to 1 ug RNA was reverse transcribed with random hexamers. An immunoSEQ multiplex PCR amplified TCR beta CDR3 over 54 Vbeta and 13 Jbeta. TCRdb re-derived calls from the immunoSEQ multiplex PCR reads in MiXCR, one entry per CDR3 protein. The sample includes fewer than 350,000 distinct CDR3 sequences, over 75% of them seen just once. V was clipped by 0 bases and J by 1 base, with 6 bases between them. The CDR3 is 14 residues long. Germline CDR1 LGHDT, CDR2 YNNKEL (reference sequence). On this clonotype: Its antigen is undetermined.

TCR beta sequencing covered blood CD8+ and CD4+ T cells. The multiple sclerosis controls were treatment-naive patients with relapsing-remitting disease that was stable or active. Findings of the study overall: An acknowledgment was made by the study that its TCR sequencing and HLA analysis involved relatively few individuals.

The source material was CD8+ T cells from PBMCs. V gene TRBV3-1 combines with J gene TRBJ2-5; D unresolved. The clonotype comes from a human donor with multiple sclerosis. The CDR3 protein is CASSQEYSQETQYF. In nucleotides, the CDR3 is TGTGCCAGCAGCCAAGAATACAGCCAAGAGACCCAGTACTTC.